One T cell receptor (beta chain) is described in this entry. Its antigen is unknown. Generated by immunoSEQ multiplex PCR, the TCRdb table keeps only in-frame clones and is missing some. The sample holds approximately 38,000 clones, 77% seen once. V lost 0 bases, J lost 9 bases, and 13 bases lay in between. Germline assignment: CDR1 SGHRS and CDR2 YFSETQ. The CDR3 sequence is 14 residues long. The sample originates from a study of PD-1 blockade in classical Hodgkin lymphoma. This sample's time point: cycle 4 day 1 (C4D1), after five to seven weeks of nivolumab. There was relapse after autologous stem cell transplantation in every patient, and there was variation in brentuximab vedotin exposure. When best responses were assessed, they were complete response, partial response or progressive disease. Study outcomes and limitations: Exclusion was the outcome for patients who began nivolumab under 1 year after ASCT. Compared with healthy donors, newly diagnosed patients reportedly showed lower baseline TCR diversity.

The genes are TRBV5-1 and TRBJ2-1, with a weak D call TRBD2 (7 bases). This receptor was identified in a human donor with classical Hodgkin lymphoma. This sample comprised peripheral blood mononuclear cells (PBMCs), obtained before the fourth cycle of nivolumab. CDR3 sequence reads: CASSLEGLGGEQFF. In nucleotides, the CDR3 is TGCGCCAGCAGCTTGGAAGGACTAGGGGGTGAGCAGTTCTTC.